The 19 T cell receptor beta chains presented below share a single source sample, sequenced in a study of shared clonotypes between healthy human individuals. Assay: immunoSEQ multiplex PCR; the TCRdb copy retains only in-frame clones and omits some. Altogether some 2 million clones are present, about 95% being singletons, with the ten largest covering 0.95% to 1.5%. Naive CD8 cells lacked CD45RO and underwent positive selection for CCR7, leaving out terminally differentiated effector memory CD45RA+ cells. Sequenced material: naive CD8+ T cells sorted from blood. Every receptor here comes from a man younger than 30 in good health.

In nucleotides, the CDR3 is TGTGCCAGCTCACCATCTAGCGGAATCCAAGAGACCCAGTACTTC. Its protein is CASSPSSGIQETQYF. The genes are TRBV18 and TRBJ2-5; 7 bases align to TRBD2. Trimming cost V 2 bases and J 1 base; bases outside gene matches: 4. This CDR3 comprises 15 residues. Germline lookup yields CDR1 KGHSH and CDR2 LQKENI.

This rearrangement joins TRBV2 to TRBJ2-3; 9 bases are a match to TRBD1. The CDR3 extends over 14 amino acids. J was trimmed by 2 bases and V by 4 bases; bases with no gene match: 1. The germline gives CDR1 SNHLY, CDR2 FYNNEI. The CDR3 sequence is CASSAQGATDTQYF. As DNA, the CDR3 is TGTGCCAGCAGTGCACAGGGGGCCACAGATACGCAGTATTTT.

The CDR3 region has the DNA TGCGCCAGCAGCTTGGAGGGGACATGGCCTTACGAGCAGTACTTC. Encoded protein: CASSLEGTWPYEQYF. The chain couples TRBV5-1 to TRBJ2-7, with a weak D call TRBD1 (6 bases). This CDR3 spans 15 amino acids. CDR1 is SGHRS, CDR2 YFSETQ, per germline. The ends were cut back, 0 bases at V and 4 bases at J, with 14 bases in the middle. Using reference TRBV5-1 and TRBJ2-7 for the parts outside the CDR3, the full variable domain is KAGVTQTPRYLIKTRGQQVTLSCSPISGHRSVSWYQQTPGQGLQFLFEYFSETQRNKGNFPGRFSGRQFSNSRSEMNVSTLELGDSALYLCASSLEGTWPYEQYFGPGTRLTVT.

The chain employs TRBV6-5 and TRBJ1-5; D remains unclear. With 4 bases removed from V and 4 bases from J, the gap between germline ends came to 8 bases. The CDR3 sequence is 13 residues long. Germline V gene data show CDR1 as MNHEY and CDR2 as SVGAGI. This chain's CDR3 is CASSSDQNQPQHF. The CDR3 nucleotides are TGTGCCAGCAGTTCGGACCAGAATCAGCCCCAGCATTTT.

The V gene is TRBV27, the J gene TRBJ2-3; 8 positions agree with TRBD1. The J segment lost 2 bases and the V segment lost 3 bases, leaving 7 bases of the junction unmatched. Looked up from germline, CDR1 is MNHEY and CDR2 is SMNVEV (reference sequence). CDR3 length equals 16 residues. CDR3 DNA sequence: TGTGCCAGCAGTTTTATCACAGGGGGAACCACAGATACGCAGTATTTT. Translating gives CASSFITGGTTDTQYF.

The chain recombines TRBV30 with TRBJ2-2; unclear D gene. This CDR3 has 14 amino acids. V was trimmed by 0 bases and J by 5 bases, leaving 10 bases between them. Germline lookup yields CDR1 GTSNPN and CDR2 SVGIG (reference sequence). As DNA, the CDR3 is TGTGCCTGGAGTGTAGGTTGGGAAACCGGGGAGCTGTTTTTT. Residues: CAWSVGWETGELFF.

The chain combines TRBV7-2 with TRBJ2-5; D gene unclear. The germline V and J ends were trimmed by 5 bases and 2 bases, with 21 bases remaining between them. The CDR3 totals 17 residues. CDR1 and CDR2 (germline): SGHTA, FQGNSA. The CDR3 loop reads CASSLFIGPRTQETQYF. DNA for the CDR3: TGTGCCAGCAGCCTCTTCATTGGGCCCCGCACTCAAGAGACCCAGTACTTC.

The chain has TRBV6-1 and TRBJ2-1; D is unresolved. This CDR3 has 13 amino acids. CDR1 and CDR2 (germline): MNHNS, SASEGT. The germline V and J ends were trimmed by 6 bases and 8 bases, with 14 bases remaining between them. In nucleotides, the CDR3 is TGTGCCAGCAGGGACGCAGGCAGCGATGAGCAGTTCTTC. Translation gives CASRDAGSDEQFF.

This clone was observed a single time. This CDR3 is also generated by other DNA sequences in the sample. The V gene is TRBV6-5, the J gene TRBJ2-1, with no clear D. The V gene's germline CDR1 is MNHEY and CDR2 SVGAGI. V was trimmed by 6 bases and J by 4 bases, leaving 4 bases between them. The CDR3 contains 11 residues. The CDR3 DNA reads as TGTGCCAGCAGCTTGTACAATGAGCAGTTCTTC. It is translated as CASSLYNEQFF.

The rearrangement links TRBV6-5 to TRBJ2-1, with TRBD2 matching 7 bases. This CDR3 has 14 residues. The germline CDR1 and CDR2 sequences are MNHEY and SVGAGI. V shed 8 bases, J shed 0 bases, and the junction held 4 bases outside the gene matches. CDR3 region: CASSRENSYNEQFF. CDR3 nucleotides: TGTGCCAGCTCGCGGGAGAACTCCTACAATGAGCAGTTCTTC.

The chain uses TRBV19 and TRBJ2-7, with D tentatively TRBD1 or TRBD2 (5 bases each). Germline lookup yields CDR1 LNHDA and CDR2 SQIVND (reference sequence). The CDR3 length is 14 residues. The ends were cut back, 3 bases at V and 1 base at J, with 10 bases in the middle. The CDR3 DNA sequence: TGTGCCAGTAGTATGGTCGAGGGGTCCTACGAGCAGTACTTC. As protein: CASSMVEGSYEQYF. The full variable domain, with the rest looked up from reference TRBV19 and TRBJ2-7, is DGGITQSPKYLFRKEGQNVTLSCEQNLNHDAMYWYRQDPGQGLRLIYYSQIVNDFQKGDIAEGYSVSREKKESFPLTVTSAQKNPTAFYLCASSMVEGSYEQYFGPGTRLTVT.

V and J are TRBV11-3 and TRBJ2-7, with a weak D call TRBD2 (6 bases). The CDR3 runs 15 residues. V was clipped by 0 bases and J by 3 bases, with 12 bases between them. From germline, CDR1 is SGHNT and CDR2 YENEEA. The CDR3 loop reads CASSLETGGDYEQYF. The CDR3 nucleotides are TGTGCCAGCAGCTTAGAGACCGGGGGAGACTACGAGCAGTACTTC.

With respect to this clone: This CDR3 is also generated by other DNA sequences in the sample. The CDR3 loop is CASSLDMNTEAFF. In DNA form, the CDR3 reads TGTGCCAGCAGCTTGGACATGAACACTGAAGCTTTCTTT. This chain uses TRBV7-9 with TRBJ1-1; TRBD1 might be the D (5 bases). V gave up 3 bases and J gave up 0 bases, with 5 bases separating them. This CDR3 region has 13 residues. Germline V gene sequence: CDR1 SEHNR, CDR2 FQNEAQ (reference sequence). The full variable domain, in which reference TRBV7-9 and TRBJ1-1 provide the parts outside the CDR3, is DTGVSQNPRHKITKRGQNVTFRCDPISEHNRLYWYRQTLGQGPEFLTYFQNEAQLEKSRLLSDRFSAERPKGSFSTLEIQRTEQGDSAMYLCASSLDMNTEAFFGQGTRLTVV.

This clone was detected once. The same CDR3 can be traced to other DNA sequences in this sample. The chain joins TRBV4-1 to TRBJ1-1, with a possible D match to TRBD1 (5 bases). The CDR3 spans 16 residues. The germline gives CDR1 MGHRA, CDR2 YSYEKL. V gave up 0 bases and J gave up 2 bases, with 13 bases separating them. The CDR3 DNA follows: TGCGCCAGCAGCCAAGAAGGAGAGGGGTTAAACACTGAAGCTTTCTTT. Its protein is CASSQEGEGLNTEAFF.

The gene calls are TRBV13 and TRBJ2-1; D might be TRBD1 (5 bases). CDR3 length equals 15 residues. V was trimmed by 4 bases and J by 0 bases, leaving 10 bases between them. Germline V gene data show CDR1 as PRHDT and CDR2 as FYEKMQ (reference sequence). CDR3 sequence reads: CASSWGLSSYNEQFF. The CDR3 DNA reads TGTGCCAGCAGCTGGGGCCTGAGCTCCTACAATGAGCAGTTCTTC.

The chain links TRBV6-1 to TRBJ2-3; TRBD2 matches at 10 bases. The CDR3 is 16 residues long. Germline V gene sequence: CDR1 MNHNS, CDR2 SASEGT. The V segment lost 4 bases and the J segment 3 bases; nucleotides outside the gene matches: 7. CDR3 sequence reads: CASSGPLAGATDTQYF. CDR3 DNA: TGTGCCAGCAGTGGCCCGCTAGCGGGGGCAACAGATACGCAGTATTTT.

Of note for this clone: At the DNA level, this CDR3 is encoded by other sequences in the same sample as well. The chain links TRBV7-9 to TRBJ2-1; unclear D gene. CDR3 length equals 15 residues. Per the germline V gene, CDR1 is SEHNR and CDR2 is FQNEAQ (reference sequence). Trimming cost V 1 base and J 0 bases, with 7 bases left between them. The CDR3 coding sequence is TGTGCCAGCAGCTTAGGGGAAAGCTCCTACAATGAGCAGTTCTTC. Its translation is CASSLGESSYNEQFF.

In this sample, this clone turned up a few times. This chain joins TRBV30 and TRBJ1-1, with unresolved D. Trimming took 2 bases from V and 1 from J, leaving 8 bases between them. The CDR3 extends over 13 amino acids. Looked up from germline, CDR1 is GTSNPN and CDR2 is SVGIG (reference sequence). Written as DNA, the CDR3 is TGTGCCTGGAGTCCGGGGTCGAACACTGAAGCTTTCTTT. It specifies CAWSPGSNTEAFF. The full variable domain, its missing parts supplied by reference TRBV30 and TRBJ1-1, is SQTIHQWPATLVQPVGSPLSLECTVEGTSNPNLYWYRQAAGRGLQLLFYSVGIGQISSEVPQNLSASRPQDRQFILSSKKLLLSDSGFYLCAWSPGSNTEAFFGQGTRLTVV.

The J gene is TRBJ2-4, the V gene TRBV6-1; D possibly matches TRBD1 or TRBD2 (6 bases each). The CDR3 has 17 amino acids. Germline V lookup: CDR1 MNHNS, CDR2 SASEGT. With 0 bases removed from V and 0 bases from J, the gap between germline ends came to 12 bases. CDR3 in amino acids: CASSEAQQGLAKNIQYF. The CDR3 DNA reads as TGTGCCAGCAGTGAAGCCCAACAGGGACTAGCCAAAAACATTCAGTACTTC.